Following are 17 T cell receptor beta chains from one sample sequenced in a study of blood T cell repertoires in COVID-19. The data were produced by immunoSEQ multiplex PCR, yet TCRdb's version contains in-frame clones alone and is incomplete. This table holds roughly 200,000 clones, about 81% found once. The sample was peripheral blood. These receptors came from a woman of 80 years or more with COVID-19, enrolled during active disease.

V gene TRBV18 combines with J gene TRBJ1-3; D is unclear. This CDR3 contains 17 residues. Germline V gene data show CDR1 as KGHSH and CDR2 as LQKENI. V gave up 4 bases and J gave up 4 bases, with 20 bases separating them. The CDR3 DNA sequence: TGTGCCAGCTCACAAATTACCGGACCGGGAGCCGGAAACACCATATATTTT. It translates to CASSQITGPGAGNTIYF.

This chain links TRBV30 with TRBJ2-3; the D gene is possibly TRBD2 (6 bases). Trimming removed 1 base at V and 3 bases at J, with 14 bases between. In germline, CDR1 is GTSNPN, CDR2 SVGIG (reference sequence). This CDR3 contains 15 residues. Written as DNA, the CDR3 is TGTGCCTGGAGTGCGTATCGGGAGAGGACAGATACGCAGTATTTT. This codes for CAWSAYRERTDTQYF.

The chain recombines TRBV28 with TRBJ1-1, with a tentative D call TRBD1 (6 bases). The germline gives CDR1 MDHEN, CDR2 SYDVKM. This CDR3 has 11 amino acids. Between the trimmed V and J ends, which lost 10 bases and 4 bases, there was a span of 10 bases. In nucleotides, the CDR3 is TGTGCCACCACAGGGTCCACTGAAGCTTTCTTT. Amino acids: CATTGSTEAFF. The full variable domain, completed using reference TRBV28 and TRBJ1-1, is DVKVTQSSRYLVKRTGEKVFLECVQDMDHENMFWYRQDPGLGLRLIYFSYDVKMKEKGDIPEGYSVSREKKERFSLILESASTNQTSMYLCATTGSTEAFFGQGTRLTVV.

In its sample, this clone was seen once. V usage is TRBV2 and J usage is TRBJ1-6, with D maybe TRBD1 (6 bases). The CDR3 length is 14 residues. The V gene's germline CDR1 is SNHLY and CDR2 FYNNEI. The V end was cut by 6 bases, the J end by 7 bases, with 13 bases between. The CDR3 coding sequence is TGTGCCAGCAGGGGAGGGGGAATGAATTCACCCCTCCACTTT. Translation gives CASRGGGMNSPLHF.

This chain uses TRBV30 with TRBJ2-2, with D tentatively TRBD2 (6 bases). From germline, CDR1 is GTSNPN and CDR2 SVGIG (reference sequence). The V end lost 3 bases, the J end lost 6 bases, and 14 bases lay between the germline ends. This CDR3 contains 14 residues. The chain's CDR3 is CAWRGTSPPGELFF. The CDR3 DNA follows: TGTGCCTGGAGAGGGACTTCCCCCCCCGGGGAGCTGTTTTTT.

This chain uses TRBV19 with TRBJ1-1, with D tentatively TRBD1 (5 bases). The V end lost 5 bases, the J end lost 5 bases, and 18 bases lay between the germline ends. This CDR3 spans 15 amino acids. Germline CDR1 reads LNHDA; CDR2 reads SQIVND (reference sequence). This CDR3 is CASSSGPGGGTEAFF. The CDR3 DNA is TGTGCCAGTAGTTCGGGTCCTGGGGGGGGTACTGAAGCTTTCTTT. Full variable domain (remainder filled in from reference TRBV19 and TRBJ1-1): DGGITQSPKYLFRKEGQNVTLSCEQNLNHDAMYWYRQDPGQGLRLIYYSQIVNDFQKGDIAEGYSVSREKKESFPLTVTSAQKNPTAFYLCASSSGPGGGTEAFFGQGTRLTVV.

This chain links TRBV4-2 with TRBJ2-5, with 13 bases fitting TRBD2. The J segment lost 5 bases and the V segment lost 0 bases, leaving 9 bases of the junction unmatched. Germline V gives CDR1 LGHNA, CDR2 YNFKEQ. This CDR3 has 18 residues. CDR3 DNA sequence: TGTGCCAGCAGCCAAGATAAGGCGACTAGCGGGGGGATGGAGACCCAGTACTTC. This translates into CASSQDKATSGGMETQYF.

The V gene is TRBV15, the J gene TRBJ1-1; 8 bases map to TRBD1. Germline CDR1 reads LNHNV; CDR2 reads YYDKDF (reference sequence). This CDR3 region has 14 residues. V was clipped by 2 bases and J by 8 bases; unmatched bases: 7. This CDR3 reads CATSRPWGDREAFF. CDR3 DNA sequence: TGTGCCACCAGCAGACCCTGGGGGGACAGGGAAGCTTTCTTT.

The rearrangement links TRBV11-2 to TRBJ2-7; 10 nucleotides align to TRBD2. Germline assignment: CDR1 SGHAT and CDR2 FQNNGV. This CDR3 is 14 amino acids long. Losses at the gene ends were 5 bases for V and 4 bases for J; bases not matched to a gene: 5. CDR3 loop: CASSPGLASYEQYF. The CDR3 bases are TGTGCCAGCAGCCCGGGACTAGCGAGTTACGAGCAGTACTTC.

This clone has just a few counts. The V and J genes are TRBV2 and TRBJ1-5; the D is unclear. This CDR3 comprises 13 residues. Per germline, CDR1 SNHLY and CDR2 FYNNEI. The V gene lost 5 bases and the J gene lost 5 bases, with 10 bases spanning the gap. CDR3 sequence reads: CASSRSLYQPQHF. CDR3 bases: TGTGCCAGCAGTCGTTCCCTCTATCAGCCCCAGCATTTT.

The chain employs TRBV2 and TRBJ1-6, with 11 bases aligning to TRBD1. The CDR3 covers 13 residues. V shed 6 bases and J 8 bases; nucleotides not matched to a gene: 0. Germline assignment: CDR1 SNHLY and CDR2 FYNNEI. Here the CDR3 reads CASRGQGDSPLHF. The CDR3 DNA reads as TGTGCCAGCAGGGGACAGGGGGATTCACCCCTCCACTTT.

This clone was seen a single time. The rearrangement uses TRBV7-2 and TRBJ1-5, with a tentative D call TRBD1 (6 bases). Trimming pared 2 bases from V and 3 bases from J, leaving 8 bases between. Germline assignment: CDR1 SGHTA and CDR2 FQGNSA. This CDR3 spans 14 amino acids. The DNA for the CDR3 is TGTGCCAGCAGCTTAAGACAGGTCAATCAGCCCCAGCATTTT. This sequence encodes CASSLRQVNQPQHF.

The rearrangement links TRBV28 to TRBJ1-2; 9 nucleotides agree with TRBD1. The CDR3 is 15 residues long. Germline CDR1 is MDHEN and CDR2 is SYDVKM. Trimming removed 7 bases from V and 8 bases from J; junction bases left unmatched: 14. CDR3 nucleotide sequence: TGTGCCAGCATTGTACCGGGACAGGGAAGGAAAGGCTACACCTTC. Translated: CASIVPGQGRKGYTF.

J is TRBJ2-5 and V is TRBV5-1; D possibly corresponds to TRBD1 (6 bases). The CDR3 spans 17 residues. Germline CDR1 reads SGHRS; CDR2 reads YFSETQ. V lost 1 base to trimming and J lost 5 bases, with 21 bases between them. This chain's CDR3 is CASSLRPRQETGETQYF. CDR3 coding DNA: TGCGCCAGCAGCTTGCGGCCTAGACAGGAGACGGGGGAGACCCAGTACTTC.

The rearrangement uses TRBV18 and TRBJ2-1; TRBD2 matches 11 bases. CDR3 length equals 15 residues. J was trimmed by 5 bases and V by 3 bases; bases with no gene match: 3. From germline, CDR1 is KGHSH and CDR2 LQKENI. The CDR3 nucleotides are TGTGCCAGCTCACCTCTAGCGGGGGGCCACAATGAGCAGTTCTTC. Its protein product is CASSPLAGGHNEQFF.

The V gene is TRBV12-3 or TRBV12-4, the J gene TRBJ2-7, with 7 nucleotides matching TRBD2. The V segment lost 6 bases and the J segment 0 bases; nucleotides outside the gene matches: 2. The length of the CDR3 is 13 residues. CDR3 sequence reads: CASRSGNSYEQYF. CDR3 nucleotide sequence: TGTGCCAGCAGGAGCGGGAACTCCTACGAGCAGTACTTC.

The chain recombines TRBV5-1 with TRBJ1-5, with a possible D match to TRBD1 (5 bases). V dropped 4 bases and J dropped 8 bases, with 19 bases sitting between them. Germline CDR1 reads SGHRS; CDR2 reads YFSETQ. This CDR3 comprises 15 residues. CDR3 loop: CASSAQGYFSEPQHF. The CDR3 nucleotides are TGCGCCAGCAGCGCTCAGGGCTACTTTTCGGAGCCCCAGCATTTT.